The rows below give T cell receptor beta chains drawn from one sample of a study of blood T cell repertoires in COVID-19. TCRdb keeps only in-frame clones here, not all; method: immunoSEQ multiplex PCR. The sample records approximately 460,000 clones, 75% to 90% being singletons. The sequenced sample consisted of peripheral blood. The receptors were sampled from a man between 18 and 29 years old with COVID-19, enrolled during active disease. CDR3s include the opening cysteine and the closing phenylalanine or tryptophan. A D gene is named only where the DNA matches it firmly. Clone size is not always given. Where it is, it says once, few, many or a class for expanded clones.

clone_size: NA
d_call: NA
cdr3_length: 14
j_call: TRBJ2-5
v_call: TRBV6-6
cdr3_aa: CASSYDHSLETQYF
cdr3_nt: TGTGCCAGCAGTTACGATCACAGCCTAGAGACCCAGTACTTC

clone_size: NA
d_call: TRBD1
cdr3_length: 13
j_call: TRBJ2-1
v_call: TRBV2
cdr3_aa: CASSSDRDNEQFF
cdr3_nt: TGTGCCAGCAGTTCGGACAGGGACAATGAGCAGTTCTTC

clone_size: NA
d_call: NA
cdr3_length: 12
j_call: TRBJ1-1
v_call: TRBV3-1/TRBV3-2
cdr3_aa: CASSRDITEAFF
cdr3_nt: TGTGCCAGCAGCCGAGATATCACTGAAGCTTTCTTT

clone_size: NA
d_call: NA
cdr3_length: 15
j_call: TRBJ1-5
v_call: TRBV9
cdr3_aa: CASSLEGRPDQPQHF
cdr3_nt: TGTGCCAGCAGCTTGGAAGGGAGGCCAGATCAGCCCCAGCATTTT

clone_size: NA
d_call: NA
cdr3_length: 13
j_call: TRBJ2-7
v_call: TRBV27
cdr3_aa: CASSSRDKYEQYF
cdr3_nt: TGTGCCAGCAGTTCCAGGGACAAGTACGAGCAGTACTTC

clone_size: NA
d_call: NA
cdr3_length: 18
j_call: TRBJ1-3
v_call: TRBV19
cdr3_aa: CASSTLGRAGLPGNTIYF
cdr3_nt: TGTGCCAGTAGTACCTTGGGGCGCGCGGGGCTGCCTGGAAACACCATATATTTT

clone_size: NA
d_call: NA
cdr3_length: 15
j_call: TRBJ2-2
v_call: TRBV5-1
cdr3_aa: CASRTSTENTGELFF
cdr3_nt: TGCGCCAGCAGGACCTCGACAGAGAACACCGGGGAGCTGTTTTTT

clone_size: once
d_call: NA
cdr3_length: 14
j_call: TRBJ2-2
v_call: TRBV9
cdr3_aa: CASSVGRVAGELFF
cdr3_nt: TGTGCCAGCAGCGTAGGCAGGGTCGCCGGGGAGCTGTTTTTT

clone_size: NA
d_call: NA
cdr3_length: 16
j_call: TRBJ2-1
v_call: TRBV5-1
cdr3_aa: CASRPGGPSSYNEQFF
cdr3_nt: TGCGCCAGCAGACCCGGGGGGCCGAGCTCCTACAATGAGCAGTTCTTC

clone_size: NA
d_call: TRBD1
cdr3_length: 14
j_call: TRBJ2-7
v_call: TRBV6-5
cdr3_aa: CASSKGQALYEQYF
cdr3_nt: TGTGCCAGCAGCAAGGGACAGGCCCTCTACGAGCAGTACTTC

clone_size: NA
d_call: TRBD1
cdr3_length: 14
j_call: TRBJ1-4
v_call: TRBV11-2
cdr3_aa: CASSPRDRLQKLFF
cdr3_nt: TGTGCCAGCAGCCCCCGGGACAGACTCCAAAAACTGTTTTTT

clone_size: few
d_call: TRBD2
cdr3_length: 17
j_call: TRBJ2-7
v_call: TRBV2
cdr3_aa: CASYFRSTGPEAGEQYF
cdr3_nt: TGTGCCAGCTACTTTCGGTCAACGGGACCCGAAGCGGGGGAGCAGTACTTC

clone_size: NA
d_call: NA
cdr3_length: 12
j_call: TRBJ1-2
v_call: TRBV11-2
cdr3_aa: CATGGQSYGYTF
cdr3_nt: TGTGCCACCGGGGGGCAGAGCTATGGCTACACCTTC

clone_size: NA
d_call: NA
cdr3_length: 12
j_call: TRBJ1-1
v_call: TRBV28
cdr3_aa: CASRLERGKAFF
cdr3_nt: TGTGCCAGCAGACTTGAGCGGGGGAAAGCTTTCTTT

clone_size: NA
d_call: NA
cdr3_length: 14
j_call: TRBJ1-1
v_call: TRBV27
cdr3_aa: CASSLYQVATEAFF
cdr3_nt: TGTGCCAGCAGTTTATATCAGGTTGCGACTGAAGCTTTCTTT

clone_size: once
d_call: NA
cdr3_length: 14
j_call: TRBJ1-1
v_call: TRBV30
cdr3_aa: CAWWDGGVGTEAFF
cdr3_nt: TGTGCCTGGTGGGATGGGGGGGTCGGCACTGAAGCTTTCTTT

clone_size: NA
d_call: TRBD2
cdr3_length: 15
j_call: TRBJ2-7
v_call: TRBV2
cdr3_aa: CASSVTSGGAGEQYF
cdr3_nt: TGTGCCAGCAGTGTAACTAGCGGGGGGGCGGGCGAGCAGTACTTC

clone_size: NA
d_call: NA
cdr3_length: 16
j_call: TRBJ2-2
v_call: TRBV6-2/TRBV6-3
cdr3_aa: CASSRWQGRSTGELFF
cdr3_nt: TGTGCCAGCAGTCGATGGCAGGGGCGGAGCACCGGGGAGCTGTTTTTT

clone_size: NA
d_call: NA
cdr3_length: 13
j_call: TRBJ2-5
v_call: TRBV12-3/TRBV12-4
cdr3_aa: CASSYGRVKTQYF
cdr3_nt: TGTGCCAGCAGTTACGGCAGGGTTAAGACCCAGTACTTC

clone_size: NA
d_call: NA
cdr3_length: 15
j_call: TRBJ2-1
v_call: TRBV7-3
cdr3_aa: CASSLRSQRYNEQFF
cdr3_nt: TGTGCCAGCAGCTTACGCAGTCAGCGGTACAATGAGCAGTTCTTC

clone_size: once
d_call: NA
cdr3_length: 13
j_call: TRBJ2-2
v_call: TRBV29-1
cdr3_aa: CSGEVTDTGELFF
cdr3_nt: TGCAGCGGGGAGGTCACGGACACCGGGGAGCTGTTTTTT

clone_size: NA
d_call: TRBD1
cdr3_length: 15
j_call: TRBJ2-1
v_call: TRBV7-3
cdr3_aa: CASSLSGTGYNEQFF
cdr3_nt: TGTGCCAGCAGCTTATCCGGGACAGGGTACAATGAGCAGTTCTTC

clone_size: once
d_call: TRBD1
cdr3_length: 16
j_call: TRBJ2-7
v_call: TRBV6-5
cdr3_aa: CASSSPRDRSSYEQYF
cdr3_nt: TGTGCCAGCAGTTCCCCCCGGGACAGGTCATCCTACGAGCAGTACTTC

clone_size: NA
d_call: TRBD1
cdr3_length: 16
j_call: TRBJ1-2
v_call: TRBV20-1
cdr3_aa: CSASRGQGLKNYGYTF
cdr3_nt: TGCAGTGCTAGTAGGGGACAGGGGTTAAAAAACTATGGCTACACCTTC

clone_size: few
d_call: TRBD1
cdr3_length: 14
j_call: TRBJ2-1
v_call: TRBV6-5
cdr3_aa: CASSRQGPYNEQFF
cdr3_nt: TGTGCCAGCAGTCGACAGGGCCCCTACAATGAGCAGTTCTTC

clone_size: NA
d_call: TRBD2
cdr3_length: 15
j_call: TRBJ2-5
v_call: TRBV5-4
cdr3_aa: CASSLGLADLETQYF
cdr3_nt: TGTGCCAGCAGCTTGGGGCTAGCGGACTTAGAGACCCAGTACTTC

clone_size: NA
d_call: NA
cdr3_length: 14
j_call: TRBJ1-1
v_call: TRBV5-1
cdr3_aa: CASSFSRAGTEAFF
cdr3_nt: TGCGCCAGCAGCTTTAGCAGGGCTGGCACTGAAGCTTTCTTT

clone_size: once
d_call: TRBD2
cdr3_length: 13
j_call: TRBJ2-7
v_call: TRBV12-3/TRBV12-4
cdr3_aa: CASRLAGGREQYF
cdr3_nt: TGTGCCAGCAGGCTAGCGGGGGGGCGTGAGCAGTACTTC

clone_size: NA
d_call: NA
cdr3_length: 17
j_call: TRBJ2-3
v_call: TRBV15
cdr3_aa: CATSRSPGMEVQDTQYF
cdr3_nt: TGTGCCACCAGCAGATCACCCGGGATGGAGGTTCAAGATACGCAGTATTTT

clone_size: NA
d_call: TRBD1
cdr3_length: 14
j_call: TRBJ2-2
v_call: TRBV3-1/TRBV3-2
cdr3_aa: CASKGAMNTGELFF
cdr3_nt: TGTGCCAGCAAGGGGGCGATGAACACCGGGGAGCTGTTTTTT

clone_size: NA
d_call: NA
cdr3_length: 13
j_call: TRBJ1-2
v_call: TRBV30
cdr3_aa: CAWTRPDSYGYTF
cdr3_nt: TGTGCCTGGACCAGGCCGGACAGCTATGGCTACACCTTC

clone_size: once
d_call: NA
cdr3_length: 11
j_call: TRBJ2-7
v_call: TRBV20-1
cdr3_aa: CSAREGQEQYF
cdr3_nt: TGCAGTGCTAGAGAGGGGCAAGAGCAGTACTTC

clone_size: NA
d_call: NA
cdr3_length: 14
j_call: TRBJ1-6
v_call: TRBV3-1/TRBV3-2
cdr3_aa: CASSRSLHNSPLHF
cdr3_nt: TGTGCCAGCAGCCGGAGTCTCCATAATTCACCCCTCCACTTT

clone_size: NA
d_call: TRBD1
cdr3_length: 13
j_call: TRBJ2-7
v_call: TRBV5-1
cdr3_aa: CASTGQGSYEQYF
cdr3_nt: TGCGCCAGCACCGGACAGGGGAGCTACGAGCAGTACTTC

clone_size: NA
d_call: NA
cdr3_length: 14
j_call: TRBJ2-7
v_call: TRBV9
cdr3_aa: CASSPESGHYEQYF
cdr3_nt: TGTGCCAGCAGCCCAGAGTCAGGACACTACGAGCAGTACTTC

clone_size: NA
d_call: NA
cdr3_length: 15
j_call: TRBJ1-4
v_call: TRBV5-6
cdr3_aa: CASTLGMTVNEKLFF
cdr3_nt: TGTGCCAGCACCTTGGGTATGACAGTTAATGAAAAACTGTTTTTT

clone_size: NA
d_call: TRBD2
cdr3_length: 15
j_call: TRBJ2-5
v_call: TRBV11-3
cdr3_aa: CANILAGGPGETQYF
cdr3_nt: TGTGCCAACATACTAGCGGGGGGGCCCGGGGAGACCCAGTACTTC

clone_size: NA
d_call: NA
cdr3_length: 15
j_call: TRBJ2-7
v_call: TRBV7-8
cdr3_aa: CASSLAGAKPYEQYF
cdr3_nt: TGTGCCAGCAGCTTAGCGGGGGCCAAACCCTACGAGCAGTACTTC

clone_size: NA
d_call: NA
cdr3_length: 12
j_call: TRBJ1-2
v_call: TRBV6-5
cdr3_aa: CASSLGLYGYTF
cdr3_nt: TGTGCCAGCAGTCTTGGCCTCTATGGCTACACCTTC

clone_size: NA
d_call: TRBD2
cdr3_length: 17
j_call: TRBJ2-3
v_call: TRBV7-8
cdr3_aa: CASGVAGGPGLTDTQYF
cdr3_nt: TGTGCCTCCGGGGTAGCGGGGGGGCCGGGTTTGACAGATACGCAGTATTTT

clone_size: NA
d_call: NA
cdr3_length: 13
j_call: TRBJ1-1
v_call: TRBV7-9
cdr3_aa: CASSFGGLTEAFF
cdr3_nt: TGTGCCAGCAGTTTTGGCGGTTTAACTGAAGCTTTCTTT

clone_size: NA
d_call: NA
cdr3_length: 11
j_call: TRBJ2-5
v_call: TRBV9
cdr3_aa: CASSSGETQYF
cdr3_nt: TGTGCCAGCTCCTCCGGGGAGACCCAGTACTTC

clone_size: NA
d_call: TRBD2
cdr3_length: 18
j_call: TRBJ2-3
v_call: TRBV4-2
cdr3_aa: CASSQDASGGIQGKLQYF
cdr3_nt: TGTGCCAGCAGCCAAGATGCTAGCGGGGGGATCCAGGGCAAGTTGCAGTATTTT

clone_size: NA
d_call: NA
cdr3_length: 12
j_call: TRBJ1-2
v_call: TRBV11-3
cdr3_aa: CASSPGSDGYTF
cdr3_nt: TGTGCCAGCAGTCCAGGGTCCGATGGCTACACCTTC

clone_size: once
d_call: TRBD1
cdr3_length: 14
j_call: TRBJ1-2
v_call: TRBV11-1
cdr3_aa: CASSLATGATTYTF
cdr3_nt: TGTGCCAGCAGCTTAGCGACAGGGGCCACTACCTACACCTTC

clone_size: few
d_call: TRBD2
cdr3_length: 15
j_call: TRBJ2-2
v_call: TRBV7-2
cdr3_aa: CASSRGLADTGELFF
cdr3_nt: TGTGCCAGCAGCCGGGGACTAGCGGATACCGGGGAGCTGTTTTTT

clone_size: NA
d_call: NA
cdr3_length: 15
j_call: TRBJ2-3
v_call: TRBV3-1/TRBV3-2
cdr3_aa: CASSQGGTSTDTQYF
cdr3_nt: TGTGCCAGCAGCCAAGGCGGGACTAGCACAGATACGCAGTATTTT

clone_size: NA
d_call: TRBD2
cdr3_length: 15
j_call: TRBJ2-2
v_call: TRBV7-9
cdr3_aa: CASSLGTSWAGELFF
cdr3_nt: TGTGCCAGCAGCTTAGGGACTAGCTGGGCCGGGGAGCTGTTTTTT